This record concerns one T cell receptor beta chain sequence. The antigen is undetermined. Excluded were patients with other autoimmune diseases, uncontrolled infections, pregnancy or lactation. The data stem from a study of Graves' ophthalmopathy and Graves' hyperthyroidism. General study results and limits: Blood also held most thyroid clonotypes expanded above 0.001 frequency.

RNA served as the template for amplifying TCR beta CDR3 regions. First-round RT-PCR with HTBI primers preceded a second-round multiplex PCR. One entry per CDR3 protein, called by TCRdb with MiXCR from the multiplex PCR reads. Seen here are 400,000 to 450,000 distinct CDR3 sequences, about 21% observed once, and the top ten hold roughly 3%. The clonotype comes from a woman under 30 with stable Graves' hyperthyroidism. The specimen was peripheral blood.

CDR3 nucleotide sequence: TGCGCCAGCAGCCGGGCTGAGAAGTCTTATGGCTACACCTTC. This gives the protein CASSRAEKSYGYTF. V usage is TRBV5-1 and J usage is TRBJ1-2; D ambiguous. CDR1 is SGHRS, CDR2 YFSETQ, per germline. There are 14 residues in the CDR3. V lost 4 bases and J lost 5, with 15 bases in between.